Sequencing of this T cell receptor (beta chain) was carried out in a study of T cell repertoires in cytomegalovirus infection. Background on the study: Public signatures in TCR beta pointed to CMV infection and matching HLA type. Study-level results: CMV-specific TCR beta clonotypes restricted by HLA-C were the ones dominating the ex vivo response. Summed public TCR beta family frequency identified CMV carriers bearing the relevant HLA.

On this clonotype itself: Its antigen is not known.

The CDR3 length is 14 residues. Germline lookup yields CDR1 GTSNPN and CDR2 SVGIG (reference sequence). V was shortened by 5 bases and J by 4 bases, with 17 bases between the two germline ends. One entry per CDR3 protein, called by TCRdb with MiXCR from the reads. The sample gives 250,000 to 350,000 distinct CDR3 sequences, about a quarter of which show up once; approximately 14% is in the top ten. The V call is TRBV30, the J call TRBJ1-2; D not certain. This TCR came from a human donor in good health (CMV status not recorded). Some clones in this sample may be carry-over from other donors' samples. Sequenced material: PBMCs. The CDR3 sequence is CAWRVTGRVYGYTF. CDR3 bases: TGTGCCTGGCGGGTCACCGGGCGGGTCTATGGCTACACCTTC.